Below, 14 T cell receptor beta chains from the same sample are listed, as sequenced in a study of vaccination and CD4 T cells after COVID-19. These TCRs are of unknown antigen specificity. Time point in this sample: late sampling 161 to 241 days after vaccination in a few convalescent patients. As to treatment: roughly 11-day PBMC culture with coronavirus spike peptide pools or control peptides (ViraFEST assay). Sequencing of the DNA from cultured CD4+ T cells was carried out with the Oncomine TCR Beta short-read assay. TCRdb redid the calling of the PCR reads with MiXCR, one entry per CDR3 protein. The sample has more than 15,000 distinct CDR3 sequences, 40% to 50% seen once; the top ten hold about 19%. The input for sequencing was CD4+ T cells from blood, cultured in vitro, taken about 7 months after SARS-CoV-2 vaccination. Source of these receptors: a human donor who had recovered from COVID-19.

The chain is built from TRBV10-3 and TRBJ2-1, with D hard to call. CDR1 is ENHRY and CDR2 is SYGVKD in the germline V gene. The CDR3 has 12 residues. V lost 0 bases, J lost 8 bases, and 5 bases lay in between. CDR3 in amino acids: CAISESWDEQFF. CDR3 bases: TGTGCCATCAGTGAGTCATGGGATGAGCAGTTCTTC.

This clonotype has just a few counts. The V call is TRBV19, the J call TRBJ2-7; tentatively, D is TRBD1 (6 bases). This CDR3 has 14 amino acids. CDR1 and CDR2 from the germline V gene are LNHDA and SQIVND (reference sequence). V lost 5 bases, J lost 2 bases, and 13 bases lay in between. The CDR3 reads CASSGRDTTYEQYF. CDR3 nucleotides: TGTGCCAGTAGTGGACGGGACACAACCTACGAGCAGTACTTC.

This chain links TRBV5-4 with TRBJ1-2; the match to TRBD1 covers 8 bases. Germline trimming cut 3 bases from V and 4 bases from J; bases unmatched to any gene: 5. The CDR3 sequence is 14 residues long. Germline assignment: CDR1 SGHNT and CDR2 YYREEE (reference sequence). The CDR3 DNA reads as TGTGCCAGCAGCTACACAGGGGGAAGCTATGGCTACACCTTC. Its translation: CASSYTGGSYGYTF.

V is TRBV4-3 and J is TRBJ1-2, with D maybe TRBD1 (5 bases). Trimming took off 4 bases at V and 2 bases at J, with 17 bases between the two ends. The V gene's germline CDR1 is LGHNA and CDR2 YSLEER. This CDR3 has 16 amino acids. Here the CDR3 DNA reads TGCGCCAGCAGCCGGGGAAGGGCGAAGGGGAACTATGGCTACACCTTC. It codes for CASSRGRAKGNYGYTF.

By its share, this clonotype is medium-sized. The V and J genes are TRBV5-1 and TRBJ1-2, with D maybe TRBD1 (5 bases). The V gene lost 4 bases and the J gene lost 7 bases, with 14 bases spanning the gap. CDR1 SGHRS and CDR2 YFSETQ come from the germline V gene. The CDR3 totals 13 residues. In DNA form, the CDR3 reads TGCGCCAGCAGCCTTGGTTGGGGGGTTGGCTACACCTTC. This sequence encodes CASSLGWGVGYTF.

This rearrangement joins TRBV15 to TRBJ1-6; TRBD1 might be the D (5 bases). The V end lost 0 bases, the J end lost 9 bases, and 15 bases lay between the germline ends. This CDR3 region has 16 residues. The germline CDR1 and CDR2 sequences are LNHNV and YYDKDF (reference sequence). The CDR3 DNA reads as TGTGCCACCAGCAGAGATCAGGGCAGGGCGGGTTCACCCCTCCACTTT. The encoded protein is CATSRDQGRAGSPLHF.

The V call is TRBV20-1, the J call TRBJ2-7; possibly TRBD2 for D (7 bases). The ends were cut back, 3 bases at V and 4 bases at J, with 16 bases in the middle. CDR3 length: 14 residues. Germline V gives CDR1 DFQATT, CDR2 SNEGSKA (reference sequence). The CDR3 sequence: CSASTGGAYYEQYF. The DNA for the CDR3 is TGCAGTGCTAGTACGGGGGGCGCGTATTACGAGCAGTACTTC.

In its sample, this clonotype was seen a few times. V gene TRBV7-2 combines with J gene TRBJ2-5, with 12 positions matching TRBD2. The trim removed 3 bases at V and 1 base at J, leaving 3 bases unmatched. The CDR3 extends over 16 amino acids. The germline CDR1 and CDR2 sequences are SGHTA and FQGNSA. The CDR3 DNA is TGTGCCAGCAGCTTGGGGACTAGCGGGTTCCAAGAGACCCAGTACTTC. Translating it yields CASSLGTSGFQETQYF.

The chain employs TRBV7-2 and TRBJ2-3; a weak D match, TRBD2 (7 bases). The CDR3 extends over 15 amino acids. V shed 7 bases and J shed 5 bases, with 19 bases lying between them. The V gene's germline CDR1 is SGHTA and CDR2 FQGNSA. CDR3 sequence (DNA): TGTGCCAGCACCCTCTTCGGGGGGCAGGGAGATACGCAGTATTTT. Translated, it gives CASTLFGGQGDTQYF.

This clonotype was found a few times. The chain has TRBV20-1 and TRBJ2-3; 9 positions agree with TRBD2. V lost 4 bases, J lost 3 bases, and 8 bases stayed unmatched. This CDR3 has 15 amino acids. Germline lookup yields CDR1 DFQATT and CDR2 SNEGSKA (reference sequence). The CDR3 DNA is TGCAGTGCTACTTGGCGGGGGGGCGGTACAGATACGCAGTATTTT. Translated: CSATWRGGGTDTQYF.

The chain carries TRBV28 and TRBJ1-2, with D perhaps matching TRBD1 (6 bases). Germline V gene lookup returns CDR1 MDHEN and CDR2 SYDVKM. The V and J ends lost 2 bases and 3 bases respectively, with 10 bases between them. This CDR3 is 14 amino acids long. The CDR3 DNA follows: TGTGCCAGCAGTTTAGGGGGGCTGCACTATGGCTACACCTTC. Translation gives CASSLGGLHYGYTF.

The chain links TRBV11-3 to TRBJ2-5; 7 bases match TRBD2. After removal of 5 bases from V and 5 bases from J, the junction contained 14 bases not matched to a gene. The CDR3 extends over 16 amino acids. CDR1 and CDR2 (germline): SGHNT, YENEEA. The CDR3 reads CASSPVSSGGFETQYF. CDR3 coding DNA: TGTGCCAGCAGCCCGGTTAGCTCCGGGGGGTTTGAGACCCAGTACTTC.

The V gene is TRBV20-1, the J gene TRBJ2-1; D may be TRBD2 (5 bases). CDR1 and CDR2 from the germline V gene are DFQATT and SNEGSKA (reference sequence). V was pared by 2 bases and J by 2 bases, with 10 bases between. The CDR3 is made up of 14 amino acids. The DNA of the CDR3 is TGCAGTGCTAGAACACTAGTAGCCTACAATGAGCAGTTCTTC. It codes for CSARTLVAYNEQFF.

This clonotype ranks as large. In DNA form, the CDR3 reads TGTGCCAGCTCATCCTTGCTTATGGGGGACCAAGAGACCCAGTACTTC. Protein sequence: CASSSLLMGDQETQYF. The chain couples TRBV18 to TRBJ2-5; D is tentatively TRBD1 or TRBD2 (5 bases each). Trimming pared 5 bases from V and 0 bases from J, leaving 16 bases between. Germline CDR1 KGHSH, CDR2 LQKENI. The CDR3 has 16 amino acids.